A selection of T cell receptor beta chains follows, all from one sample in a study of PD-1 blockade in classical Hodgkin lymphoma. Sequenced by immunoSEQ multiplex PCR; TCRdb stores in-frame clones only, minus some. The sample shows around 7,000 clones, about 79% of them seen only once. Sequenced material: peripheral blood mononuclear cells (PBMCs). The receptors shown here come from a human donor with classical Hodgkin lymphoma. The CDR3 runs from the conserved cysteine through the conserved F or W. A D gene is named only where the DNA matches it firmly. Clone size is not always given. Where it is, it says once, few, many or a class for expanded clones.

cdr3_aa | cdr3_nt | d_call | clone_size | j_call | v_call
CASSEEVGRQPQHF | TGTGCCAGCAGTGAAGAGGTGGGCAGGCAGCCCCAGCATTTT | NA | NA | TRBJ1-5 | TRBV6-1
CASSEFQGPNYGYTF | TGTGCCAGCAGTGAATTTCAGGGCCCTAACTATGGCTACACCTTC | NA | NA | TRBJ1-2 | TRBV2
CASSLAANTGELFF | TGTGCCAGCAGCTTAGCAGCGAACACCGGGGAGCTGTTTTTT | NA | NA | TRBJ2-2 | TRBV7-9
CSASSLALYNEQFF | TGCAGCGCTTCTAGTTTAGCCCTGTACAATGAGCAGTTCTTC | NA | NA | TRBJ2-1 | TRBV29-1
CASSFRLGQGNEQFF | TGTGCCAGCAGCTTTCGGCTCGGACAGGGCAATGAGCAGTTCTTC | TRBD1 | few | TRBJ2-1 | TRBV11-2
CASSPRDRVDGEQYF | TGCGCCAGCAGCCCCCGGGACAGGGTAGATGGCGAGCAGTACTTC | TRBD1 | NA | TRBJ2-7 | TRBV4-1
CASSLAQGLTDTQYF | TGCGCCAGCAGCTTGGCCCAGGGCTTGACAGATACGCAGTATTTT | NA | NA | TRBJ2-3 | TRBV5-1
CASSPGLAGGRGRETQYF | TGTGCCAGCAGTCCGGGACTAGCGGGGGGGCGAGGAAGGGAGACCCAGTACTTC | TRBD2 | few | TRBJ2-5 | TRBV2
CASSLGSAGPEAFF | TGCGCCAGCAGCTTAGGGTCGGCGGGGCCTGAAGCTTTCTTT | NA | NA | TRBJ1-1 | TRBV5-1
CASSLVASLRDYNEQFF | TGTGCCAGCAGCTTAGTGGCATCCCTACGGGACTACAATGAGCAGTTCTTC | NA | once | TRBJ2-1 | TRBV7-9
CASSQEMGQSTDTQYF | TGTGCCAGCAGCCAAGAAATGGGTCAGAGCACAGATACGCAGTATTTT | NA | large | TRBJ2-3 | TRBV14
CASSEALTGYTF | TGTGCCAGCAGTGAAGCCCTAACCGGCTACACCTTC | NA | NA | TRBJ1-2 | TRBV2
CASSLGRMNTEAFF | TGTGCCAGCAGCCTGGGGAGGATGAACACTGAAGCTTTCTTT | NA | once | TRBJ1-1 | TRBV4-2
CASSVGQLNSPLHF | TGTGCCAGCAGCGTAGGACAACTCAATTCACCCCTCCACTTT | NA | few | TRBJ1-6 | TRBV9
CASSLGTRNTEAFF | TGCGCCAGCAGCCTTGGGACACGGAACACTGAAGCTTTCTTT | NA | NA | TRBJ1-1 | TRBV5-1
CASSAREISYNEQFF | TGTGCCAGCAGCGCGCGGGAGATCTCCTACAATGAGCAGTTCTTC | TRBD2 | large | TRBJ2-1 | TRBV7-9
CASSDHEQYF | TGTGCCAGCAGTGATCACGAGCAGTACTTC | NA | NA | TRBJ2-7 | TRBV2
CASSVEGSTDTQYF | TGTGCCAGCAGCGTAGAAGGGAGCACAGATACGCAGTATTTT | NA | NA | TRBJ2-3 | TRBV9
CASSLPGSDEQYF | TGCGCCAGCAGCTTGCCAGGCTCGGACGAGCAGTACTTC | NA | NA | TRBJ2-7 | TRBV5-1
CASSQYGERSGYTF | TGTGCCAGCAGCCAATACGGGGAACGGTCGGGGTACACCTTC | NA | NA | TRBJ1-2 | TRBV7-9
CASNPQGAETQYF | TGTGCCAGTAACCCACAGGGGGCAGAGACCCAGTACTTC | TRBD1 | NA | TRBJ2-5 | TRBV19
CASSSPGTANNEQFF | TGCGCCAGCAGCTCGCCCGGGACAGCAAACAATGAGCAGTTCTTC | TRBD1 | NA | TRBJ2-1 | TRBV5-1
CASSVAGLAGFYEQYF | TGTGCCAGCAGCGTCGCAGGACTAGCGGGCTTTTACGAGCAGTACTTC | TRBD2 | NA | TRBJ2-7 | TRBV9
CAWSRDYDGYTF | TGTGCCTGGAGTAGGGACTACGATGGCTACACCTTC | NA | NA | TRBJ1-2 | TRBV30
CASSGEGSFYNEQFF | TGTGCCAGCAGTGGGGAGGGGAGCTTTTACAATGAGCAGTTCTTC | TRBD2 | NA | TRBJ2-1 | TRBV2
CASSFFSEQYF | TGTGCCAGCAGCTTTTTTTCTGAGCAGTACTTC | NA | NA | TRBJ2-7 | TRBV5-8
CASSSGTSAYNEQFF | TGTGCCAGCAGTTCAGGGACTAGCGCTTACAATGAGCAGTTCTTC | TRBD2 | few | TRBJ2-1 | TRBV28
CASRDLGELFF | TGTGCCAGCAGGGACCTAGGGGAGCTGTTTTTT | NA | NA | TRBJ2-2 | TRBV2
CASGQGAPGANVLTF | TGCGCCAGTGGACAGGGGGCGCCCGGGGCCAACGTCCTGACTTTC | TRBD1 | once | TRBJ2-6 | TRBV5-1
CASSLDGGLNQPQHF | TGCGCCAGCAGCTTGGATGGGGGCCTCAATCAGCCCCAGCATTTT | NA | NA | TRBJ1-5 | TRBV5-1
CASSIDLDSLSYNEQFF | TGTGCCAGTAGTATAGATCTGGACAGCCTCTCCTACAATGAGCAGTTCTTC | NA | NA | TRBJ2-1 | TRBV19
CASSEPGTSDTEAFF | TGTGCCAGCAGTGAACCAGGGACAAGTGACACTGAAGCTTTCTTT | NA | NA | TRBJ1-1 | TRBV2
CASSPYGENSNQPQHF | TGCGCCAGCAGCCCCTACGGGGAGAATAGCAATCAGCCCCAGCATTTT | NA | NA | TRBJ1-5 | TRBV4-1
CASSEAGLLNTEAFF | TGTGCCAGCAGTGAAGCGGGTCTCCTGAACACTGAAGCTTTCTTT | NA | NA | TRBJ1-1 | TRBV6-1
CASSLEGITGELFF | TGTGCCAGCAGCCTGGAGGGGATCACCGGGGAGCTGTTTTTT | NA | NA | TRBJ2-2 | TRBV5-4
CASSRRGNYGYTF | TGCGCCAGCAGCCGCCGCGGGAACTATGGCTACACCTTC | NA | NA | TRBJ1-2 | TRBV4-1
CASSLRRAKSSYEQYF | TGTGCCAGCAGCCTCAGGAGGGCTAAGAGCTCCTACGAGCAGTACTTC | NA | NA | TRBJ2-7 | TRBV2
CSVAGGAGTDTQYF | TGCAGCGTTGCGGGAGGAGCCGGCACAGATACGCAGTATTTT | TRBD2 | NA | TRBJ2-3 | TRBV29-1
CASSEGQGVYNEQFF | TGTGCCAGCAGTGAAGGACAGGGGGTGTACAATGAGCAGTTCTTC | TRBD1 | NA | TRBJ2-1 | TRBV25-1
CASSLAGGPYNEQFF | TGTGCCAGCTCCCTAGCGGGAGGGCCATACAATGAGCAGTTCTTC | TRBD2 | NA | TRBJ2-1 | TRBV18
CASSESGGPEETQYF | TGTGCCAGCAGTGAATCCGGGGGGCCAGAGGAGACCCAGTACTTC | NA | NA | TRBJ2-5 | TRBV2
CASSEWQGDNYGYTF | TGTGCCAGCAGTGAATGGCAGGGCGATAACTATGGCTACACCTTC | NA | NA | TRBJ1-2 | TRBV2
CASSEGGEETQYF | TGTGCCAGCAGTGAGGGGGGGGAAGAGACCCAGTACTTC | TRBD2 | NA | TRBJ2-5 | TRBV2
CASRPTGLTDTQYF | TGTGCCAGCAGGCCGACGGGCCTCACAGATACGCAGTATTTT | NA | NA | TRBJ2-3 | TRBV7-9
CASSPGGQETQYF | TGTGCCAGCTCACCGGGGGGCCAAGAGACCCAGTACTTC | NA | NA | TRBJ2-5 | TRBV18
CASSSVDLNEQFF | TGTGCCAGCAGTTCTGTGGACCTCAATGAGCAGTTCTTC | NA | NA | TRBJ2-1 | TRBV28